Presented here are 27 T cell receptor beta chains from one specimen sequenced in a study of regulatory T cells in long-lasting Graves disease. Time point noted: newly diagnosed GD, antithyroid drugs for less than 3 months. The TCR library was made from RNA extracted from PBMCs. Arm-PCR of CDR3 regions and iRepertoire HTBI primers were the basis on which TCR beta libraries were built. A single record per CDR3 protein comes from TCRdb applying MiXCR to the multiplex PCR reads. The sample lists about 440,000 distinct CDR3 sequences, about 17% occurring once. These data also formed part of another study, on T cells in Graves' hyperthyroidism and ophthalmopathy.

The sequencing here drew on peripheral blood mononuclear cells (PBMCs), taken at new diagnosis, from a patient treated with antithyroid drugs. These receptors all come from a woman aged 18 to 35 with Graves disease.

This clonotype occurred many times. V and J are TRBV7-6 and TRBJ2-7; 9 bases agree with TRBD2. Unmatched junction bases numbered 8, after V lost 5 bases and J lost 6 bases. This CDR3 region has 14 residues. Germline V gives CDR1 SGHVS, CDR2 FNYEAQ. CDR3 region: CASSILAGSGEQYF. The CDR3 coding sequence is TGTGCCAGCAGCATCCTAGCGGGATCGGGCGAGCAGTACTTC.

This clonotype has at least ten counts. The J gene is TRBJ1-5, the V gene TRBV12-3 or TRBV12-4, with 9 nucleotides matching TRBD1. The CDR3 totals 15 residues. Trimming took 5 bases from V and 2 from J; bases not matched to a gene: 4. The CDR3 DNA reads TGTGCCAGCAGTCAAACAGGGGGCCGCAATCAGCCCCAGCATTTT. Its translation: CASSQTGGRNQPQHF.

J is TRBJ2-2 and V is TRBV30; D ambiguous. From germline, CDR1 is GTSNPN and CDR2 SVGIG (reference sequence). This CDR3 spans 13 amino acids. V lost 3 bases, J lost 1 base, and 6 bases lay in between. This chain's CDR3 is CAWSPRNTGELFF. The CDR3 DNA sequence: TGTGCCTGGAGCCCCAGGAACACCGGGGAGCTGTTTTTT.

The chain couples TRBV28 to TRBJ2-3, with 13 bases that match TRBD2. This CDR3 region has 19 residues. The V segment lost 3 bases and the J segment 3 bases; nucleotides outside the gene matches: 12. CDR1 MDHEN and CDR2 SYDVKM come from the germline V gene. The CDR3 is CASSLTSPGLAGRTDTQYF. DNA for the CDR3: TGTGCCAGCAGTTTGACTTCCCCGGGACTAGCGGGAAGAACAGATACGCAGTATTTT. The variable domain in full, with the rest retrieved from reference TRBV28 and TRBJ2-3, is DVKVTQSSRYLVKRTGEKVFLECVQDMDHENMFWYRQDPGLGLRLIYFSYDVKMKEKGDIPEGYSVSREKKERFSLILESASTNQTSMYLCASSLTSPGLAGRTDTQYFGPGTRLTVL.

This clonotype was detected only a few times. CDR3 residues: CASSPTGVNSPLHF. The CDR3 DNA sequence: TGCGCCAGCAGCCCGACAGGGGTTAATTCACCCCTCCACTTT. V usage is TRBV5-1 and J usage is TRBJ1-6, with 8 bases aligning to TRBD1. Germline CDR1 is SGHRS and CDR2 is YFSETQ. V was pared by 4 bases and J by 6 bases, with 3 bases of the junction left unmatched. The CDR3 runs to 14 residues. Complete variable domain (other parts from reference TRBV5-1 and TRBJ1-6): KAGVTQTPRYLIKTRGQQVTLSCSPISGHRSVSWYQQTPGQGLQFLFEYFSETQRNKGNFPGRFSGRQFSNSRSEMNVSTLELGDSALYLCASSPTGVNSPLHFGNGTRLTVT.

This clonotype has just a few counts. The rearrangement links TRBV27 to TRBJ1-6; D gene unclear. CDR3 length: 14 residues. Germline loops: CDR1 MNHEY, CDR2 SMNVEV (reference sequence). V lost 7 bases and J 2 bases, leaving 9 bases between the germline ends. The CDR3 bases are TGTGCCAGCAAGCTAGGCGCCTATAATTCACCCCTCCACTTT. Translated, it gives CASKLGAYNSPLHF.

This clonotype has a count of ten or more. The chain recombines TRBV12-3 or TRBV12-4 with TRBJ2-1; the D gene could be TRBD1 or TRBD2 (6 bases each). The CDR3 spans 15 residues. V dropped 3 bases and J dropped 8 bases, with 17 bases sitting between them. The CDR3: CASSLRLVGGYEQFF. CDR3 in DNA: TGTGCCAGCAGTTTGAGACTAGTAGGGGGATATGAGCAGTTCTTC.

In this sample, this clonotype turned up many times. V and J are TRBV29-1 and TRBJ2-3; D gene uncertain. Germline V gives CDR1 SQVTM, CDR2 ANQGSEA. Deletions cut 0 bases from V and 4 bases from J, with 8 bases between. This CDR3 is built from 13 residues. For the CDR3, the DNA is TGCAGCGTTGAAGAATCTAACGCAGATACGCAGTATTTT. It encodes CSVEESNADTQYF.

Notes on this clonotype: The junction and the germline gene differ at one end; a read error may be behind it. The rearrangement links TRBV7-7 to TRBJ2-1; 7 bases map to TRBD2. The CDR3 consists of 16 residues. Germline CDR1 and CDR2: SSHAT and FNYEAQ (reference sequence). For the CDR3, the DNA is TGTGCTAGCAGCTTAGCGCATGCGGGAGTCGACAATGAGCAGTTCTTC. It specifies CASSLAHAGVDNEQFF. The complete variable domain, with remaining parts taken from reference TRBV7-7 and TRBJ2-1, reads GAGVSQSPRYKVTKRGQDVTLRCDPISSHATLYWYQQALGQGPEFLTYFNYEAQPDKSGLPSDRFSAERPEGSISTLTIQRTEQRDSAMYRCASSLAHAGVDNEQFFGPGTRLTVL.

This clonotype occurred many times. The chain carries TRBV6-1 and TRBJ2-5; D is uncertain. Germline values: CDR1 MNHNS, CDR2 SASEGT. The CDR3 spans 14 residues. V shed 1 base and J shed 5 bases, with 11 bases lying between them. The CDR3 loop reads CASSEGIVRETQYF. The DNA of the CDR3 is TGTGCCAGCAGTGAAGGTATAGTCCGGGAGACCCAGTACTTC.

This rearrangement joins TRBV12-3 or TRBV12-4 to TRBJ1-5, with 8 bases lining up with TRBD1. The ends lost 8 bases at V and 2 bases at J; junction bases unmatched: 8. This CDR3 contains 15 residues. The CDR3 DNA reads as TGTGCCAGCGGCTCTGACAGGGGCGGCAATCAGCCCCAGCATTTT. It specifies CASGSDRGGNQPQHF.

This clonotype has a count of ten or more. The gene calls are TRBV7-8 and TRBJ2-4, with 8 bases that match TRBD2. V shed 1 base, J shed 1 base, and the junction held 6 bases outside the gene matches. Looked up from germline, CDR1 is SGHVS and CDR2 is FQNEAQ. The CDR3 loop spans 17 amino acids. CDR3 in amino acids: CASSLERETEAKNIQYF. The CDR3 bases are TGTGCCAGCAGCTTAGAGCGGGAGACTGAGGCCAAAAACATTCAGTACTTC.

The table lists this clonotype with many counts. This chain connects TRBV6-1 to TRBJ1-1; D is ambiguous. Germline V gene sequence: CDR1 MNHNS, CDR2 SASEGT. The ends were cut back, 5 bases at V and 0 bases at J, with 13 bases in the middle. The CDR3 loop spans 15 amino acids. CDR3 sequence (DNA): TGTGCCAGCAGTCCTTACTTCACTGTGAACACTGAAGCTTTCTTT. This gives the protein CASSPYFTVNTEAFF.

This chain connects TRBV7-2 to TRBJ2-2; 11 positions match TRBD2. Germline CDR1 SGHTA, CDR2 FQGNSA. V lost 5 bases and J lost 2; bases outside the gene matches: 13. This CDR3 has 19 residues. The CDR3 region is CASSPRPTSGRTNTGELFF. CDR3 in DNA: TGTGCCAGCAGCCCACGCCCTACTAGCGGGAGAACCAACACCGGGGAGCTGTTTTTT.

Ten or more counts support this clonotype. The DNA for the CDR3 is TGTGCCAGCAGTGGTAGGGGGTCGGTTAGCAATCAGCCCCAGCATTTT. Translation gives CASSGRGSVSNQPQHF. The V call is TRBV2, the J call TRBJ1-5; possible D gene TRBD1, 6 bases. Germline loops: CDR1 SNHLY, CDR2 FYNNEI. V lost 4 bases and J 0 bases, leaving 13 bases between the germline ends. The CDR3 has 16 amino acids.

The chain is built from TRBV5-6 and TRBJ2-2; D perhaps matches TRBD2 (7 bases). The CDR3 runs to 14 residues. Trimming took off 2 bases at V and 10 bases at J, with 15 bases between the two ends. Germline V gene data show CDR1 as SGHDT and CDR2 as YYEEEE. This chain's CDR3 is CASSLGGGAAELFF. The DNA for the CDR3 is TGTGCCAGCAGCTTAGGAGGGGGGGCGGCGGAGCTGTTTTTT.

The J gene is TRBJ2-7, the V gene TRBV4-3; D gene uncertain. With 1 base removed from V and 4 bases from J, the gap between germline ends came to 14 bases. The CDR3 length is 15 residues. Per the germline V gene, CDR1 is LGHNA and CDR2 is YSLEER. CDR3 in amino acids: CASSQAHDLRYEQYF. The DNA for the CDR3 is TGCGCCAGCAGCCAAGCACACGACTTACGGTACGAGCAGTACTTC.

The chain is built from TRBV6-5 and TRBJ2-7; tentative D call: TRBD1 (6 bases). CDR1 MNHEY and CDR2 SVGAGI come from the germline V gene. The length of the CDR3 is 15 residues. The V and J ends lost 2 bases and 6 bases respectively, with 17 bases between them. The CDR3 sequence is CASSYEPGQGAEQYF. CDR3 in DNA: TGTGCCAGCAGTTACGAGCCGGGACAAGGTGCCGAGCAGTACTTC.

V is TRBV20-1 and J is TRBJ2-7, with D perhaps assigned TRBD1 or TRBD2 (6 bases each). CDR1 and CDR2 (germline): DFQATT, SNEGSKA (reference sequence). This CDR3 comprises 14 residues. V lost 3 bases, J lost 7 bases, and 19 bases lay in between. The CDR3 region is CSARGGPRPFEQYF. The CDR3 DNA sequence: TGCAGTGCTAGGGGGGGCCCCCGCCCCTTTGAGCAGTACTTC.

This clonotype occurred many times. This chain connects TRBV20-1 to TRBJ2-1; maybe TRBD2 (6 bases). CDR3 length equals 13 residues. V gave up 2 bases and J gave up 5 bases, with 10 bases separating them. The germline V gene encodes CDR1 DFQATT and CDR2 SNEGSKA (reference sequence). CDR3 loop: CSARTRLDNEQFF. CDR3 nucleotides: TGCAGTGCTAGAACCAGACTAGACAATGAGCAGTTCTTC.

This clonotype was observed many times. V usage is TRBV18 and J usage is TRBJ2-5; 8 bases are a match to TRBD2. This CDR3 comprises 15 residues. The V segment lost 3 bases and the J segment 3 bases; nucleotides outside the gene matches: 6. Germline-derived CDR1 and CDR2 are KGHSH and LQKENI. Here the CDR3 DNA reads TGTGCCAGCTCACCCGTAGATAGCGGGAAAGAGACCCAGTACTTC. Translating it yields CASSPVDSGKETQYF.

CDR3 sequence reads: CASSLFGGAGSNQPQHF. In DNA form, the CDR3 reads TGTGCCAGCAGTTTATTTGGGGGGGCAGGGAGCAATCAGCCCCAGCATTTT. The V gene is TRBV28, the J gene TRBJ1-5; TRBD1 might be the D (6 bases). CDR3 length equals 17 residues. V lost 1 base to trimming and J lost 1 base, with 14 bases between them. CDR1 and CDR2 from the germline V gene are MDHEN and SYDVKM.

This chain uses TRBV27 with TRBJ2-1; 7 bases align to TRBD1. CDR3 length: 15 amino acids. CDR1 MNHEY and CDR2 SMNVEV come from the germline V gene (reference sequence). V gave up 5 bases and J gave up 10 bases; unmatched junction bases: 14. CDR3 coding DNA: TGTGCCAGCAGTCCTGGACAGGACTTCTCCTACGAGCAGTTCTTC. Translation: CASSPGQDFSYEQFF.

The chain has TRBV5-1 and TRBJ2-1; 8 bases match TRBD2. CDR1 is SGHRS and CDR2 is YFSETQ in the germline V gene. This CDR3 spans 17 amino acids. V was clipped by 1 base and J by 7 bases; unmatched bases: 13. CDR3 loop: CASSLTGGPFWLNEQFF. CDR3 DNA sequence: TGCGCCAGCAGCTTGACGGGAGGGCCGTTTTGGTTAAATGAGCAGTTCTTC.

This clonotype was detected many times. The chain uses TRBV5-8 and TRBJ2-1; no definite D call. V was shortened by 6 bases and J by 10 bases, with 20 bases between the two germline ends. The CDR3 contains 14 residues. Germline CDR1 is SGHTS and CDR2 is YDEGEE. As DNA, the CDR3 is TGTGCCAGCATTATTTGGCCCGAGGTGAGCGAGCAGTTCTTC. It translates to CASIIWPEVSEQFF.

This clonotype has more than one count but fewer than ten. The V gene is TRBV29-1, the J gene TRBJ1-2, with TRBD1 as a possible D gene (6 bases). Per the germline V gene, CDR1 is SQVTM and CDR2 is ANQGSEA. Trimming shortened V by 3 bases and J by 8 bases, and 22 bases separated the two germline ends. This CDR3 has 15 amino acids. This CDR3 is CSVEGRGGDILGYTF. In DNA, the CDR3 is TGCAGCGTTGAGGGCCGGGGGGGCGATATCTTGGGCTACACCTTC.

This clonotype has ten or more counts. The rearrangement uses TRBV28 and TRBJ1-1; TRBD1 might be the D (5 bases). The CDR3 covers 13 residues. In germline, CDR1 is MDHEN, CDR2 SYDVKM. V was trimmed by 3 bases and J by 6 bases, leaving 11 bases between them. The CDR3 DNA reads as TGTGCCAGCAGTTTCGGCAGGGAGCCTGAAGCTTTCTTT. Protein: CASSFGREPEAFF.